The sequence of this T cell receptor (beta chain) was determined in a study of regulatory T cells in long-lasting Graves disease. Overall study context: For a period under 3 months, newly diagnosed Graves' patients had taken antithyroid drugs. Study-wide results and limits: Segments TRBV28, TRBJ1-2 and TRBJ2-5 showed preferential usage in persistent disease.

This clonotype was picked up a small number of times. Its cognate antigen is unknown. Library construction for TCR beta used iRepertoire HTBI primers and Arm-PCR of CDR3 regions. TCRdb re-called the multiplex PCR reads through MiXCR, storing one row per CDR3 protein. The sample holds 360,000 or so distinct CDR3 sequences, roughly a sixth seen once. Time point denoted: newly diagnosed GD, antithyroid drugs for less than 3 months. The TCR library was made from RNA extracted from PBMCs. With 7 bases clipped from V and 9 bases from J, the junction kept 11 bases outside the gene matches. Germline CDR1 and CDR2: DFQATT and SNEGSKA (reference sequence). CDR3 length: 13 amino acids. This sample was also put to use in a study of T cells in Graves' hyperthyroidism and ophthalmopathy. As that study records: HTBI primers were used for first-round RT-PCR of the TCR CDR3.

The TCR originated in a man between 40 and 49 years old with Graves disease. Sequencing used peripheral blood mononuclear cells (PBMCs), obtained at new diagnosis, from a patient treated with antithyroid drugs. J is TRBJ2-1 and V is TRBV20-1, with TRBD2 identical over 8 bases. In DNA, the CDR3 is TGCAGTGTACCTCGGACTAGCCGCCCTGAGCAGTTCTTC. Its translation: CSVPRTSRPEQFF.